This TCR beta chain was sequenced during a study of T cell responses to AZD1222 COVID-19 vaccine. Study-wide points: There were repertoire samples only from the period after the peak T cell response. The CD4 TCRs associated with vaccination extended across spike and predominated at 160-218 and 743-854.

This CDR3 contains 14 residues. With 3 bases removed from V and 4 bases from J, the gap between germline ends came to 10 bases. Germline assignment: CDR1 SEHNR and CDR2 FQNEAQ (reference sequence). The assay was immunoSEQ multiplex PCR, and TCRdb's table has in-frame clones only and misses some. The data hold roughly 150,000 clones, with roughly nine tenths observed a single time. Turning to this clone: No antigen is known for it.

The chain is built from TRBV7-9 and TRBJ1-3; D is unresolved. The TCR was taken from an adult in good health. Sequencing was performed on peripheral blood, taken on day 0 of AZD1222 vaccination. Written as DNA, the CDR3 is TGTGCCAGCAGCTTTTCAGTGGAAGGAAACACCATATATTTT. This translates into CASSFSVEGNTIYF.